This T cell receptor beta chain was profiled in a study of blood T cell repertoires in COVID-19 (dated by TCRdb to 2020 to 2022). A note on the overall study: Collaborator samples came from the United States, Italy and Spain and covered acute and convalescent phases of COVID-19. A de-identified subject ID, COVID-19 status, age in years and sex were almost always included in the sample metadata. Deeply sampled blood TCRbeta repertoires from subjects exposed to, actively infected with, or recovered from COVID-19 were included in the dataset. The repertoires were released in a freely available public database intended as a resource for research on the immune response to SARS-CoV-2. Where available, HLA class I and class II types were obtained from metadata supplied by the sample provider rather than from assay-based typing. The samples were drawn from two sources: the first 160 participants of the ongoing ImmuneRACE study, and 1,200 or so subjects contributed by 6 global collaborators. The prospective study material was composed of cDNA or gDNA derived from T cells, B-cell-depleted T cells, or PBMCs.

Another Seattle source contributed samples from volunteer blood donors who had recovered from COVID-19. Whole blood was collected in K2EDTA tubes by collaborating institutions according to the institutions' own protocols. Collaborator samples were shipped for TCRbeta analysis as frozen whole blood, isolated PBMCs, or DNA extracted from either sample type. V is pruned by 1 base and J by 5 bases, leaving 0 bases of the junction without a gene match. Inclusive of the bounding cysteine and phenylalanine, the CDR3 is 15 residues long. CDR3 DNA only is kept here, 45 bases in frame from base 1. As encoded in the germline V gene, CDR1 is LGHNT while CDR2 is FRNRAP. TCRbeta CDR3 regions were amplified from genomic DNA by means of the immunoSEQ Assay, a bias-controlled multiplex PCR. On the study's bioinformatics: Nucleated cell counts per sample were estimated from amplification of reference gene primers within the assay. Sequence reads were collapsed and filtered to measure the absolute abundance of every unique TCRbeta CDR3 rearrangement. For each sample, productive Simpson clonality was calculated as the square root of Simpson's diversity index across productive rearrangements. Not all clones reach the TCRdb copy of this immuneACCESS table, which keeps in-frame sequences only. Checked studies attribute under half of the gap to unresolved V genes and leave the rest unexplained. The V and J calls and clone size come from that table; D and trimming were worked out from the DNA. This sample holds about 260,000 clones; around 86% were observed only once. The top ten hold roughly 9.8% of the sample.

General study outcomes and caveats: Clinical and demographic metadata were provided uncurated, with the amount varying by source and participant.

In the case of this clone: Its binding antigen is unknown. Per-base quality was not reported, and no clone a single base away is much larger than it.

This receptor chain uses TRBV12-5 and TRBJ2-3, and 13 junctional nucleotides match TRBD2. What was sequenced was peripheral blood. The clonotype was recovered from a man in his forties who had recovered from COVID-19. In nucleotides, the sequence is TGTGCTAGTGGTTTGGGACTAGCGGGGGGAGATACGCAGTATTTT. Its protein product is CASGLGLAGGDTQYF. The entire variable domain, with the stretches around the CDR3 drawn from the reference TRBV12-5 and TRBJ2-3 proteins, is DARVTQTPRHKVTEMGQEVTMRCQPILGHNTVFWYRQTMMQGLELLAYFRNRAPLDDSGMPKDRFSAEMPDATLATLKIQPSEPRDSAVYFCASGLGLAGGDTQYFGPGTRLTVL.